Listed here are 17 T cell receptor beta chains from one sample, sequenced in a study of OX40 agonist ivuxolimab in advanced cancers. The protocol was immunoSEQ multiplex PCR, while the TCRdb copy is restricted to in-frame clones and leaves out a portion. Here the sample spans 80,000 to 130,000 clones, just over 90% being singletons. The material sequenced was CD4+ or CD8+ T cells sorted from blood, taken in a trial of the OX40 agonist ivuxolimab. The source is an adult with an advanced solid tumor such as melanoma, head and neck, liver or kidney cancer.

CDR3 in amino acids: CAISGGLAGGEQYF. CDR3 sequence (DNA): TGTGCCATCAGTGGTGGACTAGCGGGAGGTGAGCAGTACTTC. The V call is TRBV10-3, the J call TRBJ2-7; TRBD2 aligns across 14 bases. CDR3 length: 14 amino acids. V shed 4 bases and J 7 bases; nucleotides not matched to a gene: 3. CDR1 is ENHRY, CDR2 SYGVKD, per germline.

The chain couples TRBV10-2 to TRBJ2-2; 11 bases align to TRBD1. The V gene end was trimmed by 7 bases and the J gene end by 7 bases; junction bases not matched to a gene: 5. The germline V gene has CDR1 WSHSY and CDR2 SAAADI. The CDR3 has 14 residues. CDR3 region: CASNGDRGVGELFF. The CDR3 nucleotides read TGCGCCAGCAACGGGGACAGGGGGGTCGGGGAGCTGTTTTTT.

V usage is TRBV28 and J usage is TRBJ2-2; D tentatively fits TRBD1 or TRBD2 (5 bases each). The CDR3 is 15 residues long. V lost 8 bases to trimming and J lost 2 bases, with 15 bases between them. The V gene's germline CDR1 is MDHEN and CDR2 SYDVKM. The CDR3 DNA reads TGTGCCAGCGCCATTCCCGGGACCAACACCGGGGAGCTGTTTTTT. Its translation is CASAIPGTNTGELFF. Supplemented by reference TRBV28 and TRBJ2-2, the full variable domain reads DVKVTQSSRYLVKRTGEKVFLECVQDMDHENMFWYRQDPGLGLRLIYFSYDVKMKEKGDIPEGYSVSREKKERFSLILESASTNQTSMYLCASAIPGTNTGELFFGEGSRLTVL.

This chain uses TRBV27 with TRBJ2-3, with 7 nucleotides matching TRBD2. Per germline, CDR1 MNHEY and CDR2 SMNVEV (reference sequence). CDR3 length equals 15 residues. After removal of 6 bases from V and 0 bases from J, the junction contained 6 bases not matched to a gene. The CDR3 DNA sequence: TGTGCCAGCAGGAAGCGGGAAACAAGCACAGATACGCAGTATTTT. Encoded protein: CASRKRETSTDTQYF.

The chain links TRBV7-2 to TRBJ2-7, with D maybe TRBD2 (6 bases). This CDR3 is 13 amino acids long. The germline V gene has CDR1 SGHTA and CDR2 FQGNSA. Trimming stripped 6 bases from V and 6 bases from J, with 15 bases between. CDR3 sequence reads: CASSSPGVGEQYF. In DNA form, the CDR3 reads TGTGCCAGCAGTTCACCGGGGGTTGGCGAGCAGTACTTC.

The CDR3 loop is CARRGAEAFF. CDR3 coding DNA: TGTGCCCGGCGGGGGGCTGAAGCTTTCTTT. The V gene is TRBV7-7, the J gene TRBJ1-1, with a weak D call TRBD1 (5 bases). CDR3 length: 10 amino acids. Germline V gene lookup returns CDR1 SSHAT and CDR2 FNYEAQ (reference sequence). The V end lost 11 bases, the J end lost 6 bases, and 10 bases lay between the germline ends.

CDR3 DNA: TGTGCCAGCAGCTTGAACCAAGAGACCCAGTACTTC. Protein product: CASSLNQETQYF. The J gene is TRBJ2-5, the V gene TRBV11-1; D remains unclear. V was trimmed by 3 bases and J by 0 bases, leaving 2 bases between them. The CDR3 extends over 12 amino acids. The germline V gene has CDR1 SGHAT and CDR2 FQDESV (reference sequence).

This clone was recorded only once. CDR3 in amino acids: CASSEVRAGTDTQYF. DNA of the CDR3: TGTGCCAGCAGTGAAGTTAGGGCAGGGACAGATACGCAGTATTTT. The chain employs TRBV6-1 and TRBJ2-3; a possible D gene is TRBD1 (5 bases). This CDR3 comprises 15 residues. Trimming left V 1 base short and J 3 bases short, with 11 bases between. The germline V gene has CDR1 MNHNS and CDR2 SASEGT.

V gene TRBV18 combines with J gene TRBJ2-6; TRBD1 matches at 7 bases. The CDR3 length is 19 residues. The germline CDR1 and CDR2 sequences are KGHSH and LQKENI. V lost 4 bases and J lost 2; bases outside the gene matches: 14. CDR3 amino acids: CASSQRTGEGITGANVLTF. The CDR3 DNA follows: TGTGCCAGCTCACAACGGACAGGAGAAGGTATAACTGGGGCCAACGTCCTGACTTTC.

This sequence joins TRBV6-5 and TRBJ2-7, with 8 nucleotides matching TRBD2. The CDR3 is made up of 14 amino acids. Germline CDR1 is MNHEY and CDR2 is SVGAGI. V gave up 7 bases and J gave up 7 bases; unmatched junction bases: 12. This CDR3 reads CASKPGLVSDEQYF. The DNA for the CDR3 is TGTGCCAGCAAACCGGGACTAGTCTCTGATGAGCAGTACTTC.

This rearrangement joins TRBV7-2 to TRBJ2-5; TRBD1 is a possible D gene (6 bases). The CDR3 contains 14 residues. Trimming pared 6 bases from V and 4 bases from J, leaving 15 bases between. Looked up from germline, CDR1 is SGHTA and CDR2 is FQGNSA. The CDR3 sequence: CASSPDRHGETQYF. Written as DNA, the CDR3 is TGTGCCAGCAGTCCGGACAGACATGGAGAGACCCAGTACTTC.

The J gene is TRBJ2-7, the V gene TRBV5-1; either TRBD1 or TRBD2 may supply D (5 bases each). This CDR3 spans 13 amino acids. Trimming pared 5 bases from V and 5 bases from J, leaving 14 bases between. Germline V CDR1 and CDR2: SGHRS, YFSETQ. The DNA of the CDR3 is TGCGCCAGCAGGGGACCCCAGGCCCACGAGCAGTACTTC. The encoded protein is CASRGPQAHEQYF.

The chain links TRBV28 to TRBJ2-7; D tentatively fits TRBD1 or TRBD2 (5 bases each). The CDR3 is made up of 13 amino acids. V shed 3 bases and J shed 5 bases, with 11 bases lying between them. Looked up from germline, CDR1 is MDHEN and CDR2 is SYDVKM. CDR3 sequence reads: CASSFAGSNEQYF. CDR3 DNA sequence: TGTGCCAGCAGTTTTGCAGGGAGCAACGAGCAGTACTTC.

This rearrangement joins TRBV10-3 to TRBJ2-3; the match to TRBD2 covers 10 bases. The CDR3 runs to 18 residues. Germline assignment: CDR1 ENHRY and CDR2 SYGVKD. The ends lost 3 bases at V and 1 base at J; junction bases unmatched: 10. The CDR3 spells CAISDKGGLAGGTDTQYF. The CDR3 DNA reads TGTGCCATCAGTGATAAAGGTGGGCTAGCGGGAGGCACAGATACGCAGTATTTT.

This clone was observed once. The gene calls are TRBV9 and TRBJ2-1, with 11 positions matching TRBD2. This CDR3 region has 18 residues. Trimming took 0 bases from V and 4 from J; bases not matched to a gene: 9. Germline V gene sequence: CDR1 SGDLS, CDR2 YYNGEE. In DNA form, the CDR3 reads TGTGCCAGCAGCGTAGAGGGTAGGGGGACTAGCGGTTACAATGAGCAGTTCTTC. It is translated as CASSVEGRGTSGYNEQFF.

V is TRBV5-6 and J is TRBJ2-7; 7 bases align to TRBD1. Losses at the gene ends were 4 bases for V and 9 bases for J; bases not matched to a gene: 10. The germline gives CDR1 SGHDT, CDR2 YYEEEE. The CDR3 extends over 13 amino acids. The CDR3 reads CASSATRGSVQYF. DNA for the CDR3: TGTGCCAGCAGCGCTACCAGGGGGTCGGTGCAGTACTTC.

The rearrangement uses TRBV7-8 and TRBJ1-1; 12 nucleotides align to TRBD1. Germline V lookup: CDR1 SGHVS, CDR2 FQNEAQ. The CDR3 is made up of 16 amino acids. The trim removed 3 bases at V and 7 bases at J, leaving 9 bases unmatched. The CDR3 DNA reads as TGTGCCAGCAGCTTCTCGCCGGGACAGGGGGCGAATGAAGCTTTCTTT. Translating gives CASSFSPGQGANEAFF.